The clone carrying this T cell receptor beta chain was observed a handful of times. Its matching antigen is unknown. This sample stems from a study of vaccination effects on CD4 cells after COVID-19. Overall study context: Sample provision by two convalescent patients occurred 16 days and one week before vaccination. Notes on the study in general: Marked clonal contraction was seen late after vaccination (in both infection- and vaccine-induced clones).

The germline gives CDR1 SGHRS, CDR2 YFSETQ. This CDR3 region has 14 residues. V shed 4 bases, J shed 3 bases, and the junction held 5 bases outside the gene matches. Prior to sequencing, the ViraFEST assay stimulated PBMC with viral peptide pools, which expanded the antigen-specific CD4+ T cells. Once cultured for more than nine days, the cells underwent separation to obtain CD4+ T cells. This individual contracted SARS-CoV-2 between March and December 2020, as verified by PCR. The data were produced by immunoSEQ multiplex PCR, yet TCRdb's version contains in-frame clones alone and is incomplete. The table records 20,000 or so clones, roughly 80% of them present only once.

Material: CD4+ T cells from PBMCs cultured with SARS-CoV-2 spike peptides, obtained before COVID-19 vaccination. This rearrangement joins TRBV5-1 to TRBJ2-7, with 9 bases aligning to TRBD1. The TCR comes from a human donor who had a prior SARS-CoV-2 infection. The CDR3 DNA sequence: TGCGCCAGCAGCGGGGGACAGGGAAGCTACGAGCAGTACTTC. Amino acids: CASSGGQGSYEQYF.